The 7 T cell receptor beta chains reported below all come from one sample, sequenced in a study of siplizumab effects on memory and regulatory T cells. Clones were read by immunoSEQ multiplex PCR, and TCRdb kept only the in-frame ones, dropping some. Of some 99,000 clones listed, approximately 90% were seen once; the top ten hold about 0.75%. The specimen was Tregs sorted from blood. The receptors were gathered from a human donor in good health.

The chain employs TRBV6-5 and TRBJ1-4; D might be TRBD1 (6 bases). CDR1 and CDR2 (germline): MNHEY, SVGAGI. This CDR3 has 16 residues. The germline V and J ends were trimmed by 2 bases and 10 bases, with 20 bases remaining between them. CDR3: CASSYVDSRRGRKLFF. For the CDR3, the DNA is TGTGCCAGCAGTTACGTCGACAGCCGGAGGGGGAGAAAACTGTTTTTT.

This chain joins TRBV15 and TRBJ2-3; D is unresolved. The ends were cut back, 0 bases at V and 5 bases at J, with 12 bases in the middle. CDR1 is LNHNV and CDR2 is YYDKDF in the germline V gene (reference sequence). The CDR3 is 15 residues long. CDR3 amino acids: CATSRDRTAVDTQYF. CDR3 coding DNA: TGTGCCACCAGCAGAGATCGAACGGCTGTAGATACGCAGTATTTT.

This rearrangement joins TRBV5-1 to TRBJ2-4; D gene unclear. Trimming removed 0 bases from V and 6 bases from J, with 4 bases in between. The CDR3 is 12 residues long. From germline, CDR1 is SGHRS and CDR2 YFSETQ. Here the CDR3 DNA reads TGCGCCAGCAGCTTGGACAGAAACATTCAGTACTTC. The encoded protein is CASSLDRNIQYF.

The V gene is TRBV18, the J gene TRBJ1-3; D gene unclear. This CDR3 region has 15 residues. Germline CDR1 and CDR2: KGHSH and LQKENI. The V and J ends lost 3 bases and 0 bases respectively, with 9 bases between them. DNA for the CDR3: TGTGCCAGCTCACCCCCGGCCGTCTCTGGAAACACCATATATTTT. This encodes CASSPPAVSGNTIYF.

This chain connects TRBV7-9 to TRBJ1-2; D remains unclear. V lost 5 bases, J lost 10 bases, and 11 bases lay in between. The V gene's germline CDR1 is SEHNR and CDR2 FQNEAQ (reference sequence). The CDR3 runs to 11 residues. In DNA, the CDR3 is TGTGCCAGCAGCCTGAACACCCTCTACACCTTC. Translation: CASSLNTLYTF.

The chain is built from TRBV11-1 and TRBJ2-1; 14 bases are shared with TRBD2. V dropped 5 bases and J dropped 7; count of bases not matched to a gene: 4. Germline V gene lookup returns CDR1 SGHAT and CDR2 FQDESV (reference sequence). This CDR3 is 15 amino acids long. The CDR3 region has the DNA TGTGCCAGCAGCGCCGGGACTAGCGGGAGAAATGAGCAGTTCTTC. Its protein is CASSAGTSGRNEQFF.

The J gene is TRBJ2-1, the V gene TRBV7-9; D remains unclear. V lost 0 bases and J 3 bases, leaving 12 bases between the germline ends. In germline, CDR1 is SEHNR, CDR2 FQNEAQ (reference sequence). The CDR3 is 16 residues long. The CDR3 DNA reads TGTGCCAGCAGCTTAGCCCATGGGGTGGGCTACAATGAGCAGTTCTTC. This codes for CASSLAHGVGYNEQFF.